This T cell receptor beta chain was obtained from a study of blood T cell repertoires in COVID-19. As for the study in general: Spain, Italy and the United States supplied samples that represented acute and convalescent COVID-19. T cells, B-cell-depleted T cells, or PBMCs supplied cDNA or gDNA.

Original processing notes: It was from reference gene primer amplification that nucleated cell counts were estimated. The data were produced by immunoSEQ multiplex PCR, yet TCRdb's version contains in-frame clones alone and is incomplete. V, J and clone size are those of that table, while D and trimming were read from the DNA. The sample lists 180,000 or so clones; more than 75% were seen once. The CDR3 spans 18 residues. Germline CDR1 and CDR2: SNHLY and FYNNEI. V was pared by 3 bases and J by 0 bases, with 6 bases of the junction left unmatched. Only one count was recorded for this clone. The chain is built from TRBV2 and TRBJ2-3, with 13 bases aligning to TRBD2. The TCR comes from a man in his sixties or seventies with acute or convalescent COVID-19. The sequenced sample consisted of peripheral blood. CDR3 protein: CASSDLGLAGPSTDTQYF. The CDR3 DNA follows: TGTGCCAGCAGTGACTTGGGACTAGCGGGGCCAAGCACAGATACGCAGTATTTT.